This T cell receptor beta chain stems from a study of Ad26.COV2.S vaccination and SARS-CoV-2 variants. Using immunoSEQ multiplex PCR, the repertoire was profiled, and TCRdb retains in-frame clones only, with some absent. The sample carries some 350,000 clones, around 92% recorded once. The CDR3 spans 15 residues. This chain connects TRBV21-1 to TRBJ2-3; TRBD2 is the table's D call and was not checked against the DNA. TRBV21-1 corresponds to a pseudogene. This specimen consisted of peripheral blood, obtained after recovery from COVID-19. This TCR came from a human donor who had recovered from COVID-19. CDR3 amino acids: CASSGRRSSTDTQYF. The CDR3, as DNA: TGTGCCAGCAGCGGGAGGAGGAGCAGCACAGATACGCAGTATTTT.